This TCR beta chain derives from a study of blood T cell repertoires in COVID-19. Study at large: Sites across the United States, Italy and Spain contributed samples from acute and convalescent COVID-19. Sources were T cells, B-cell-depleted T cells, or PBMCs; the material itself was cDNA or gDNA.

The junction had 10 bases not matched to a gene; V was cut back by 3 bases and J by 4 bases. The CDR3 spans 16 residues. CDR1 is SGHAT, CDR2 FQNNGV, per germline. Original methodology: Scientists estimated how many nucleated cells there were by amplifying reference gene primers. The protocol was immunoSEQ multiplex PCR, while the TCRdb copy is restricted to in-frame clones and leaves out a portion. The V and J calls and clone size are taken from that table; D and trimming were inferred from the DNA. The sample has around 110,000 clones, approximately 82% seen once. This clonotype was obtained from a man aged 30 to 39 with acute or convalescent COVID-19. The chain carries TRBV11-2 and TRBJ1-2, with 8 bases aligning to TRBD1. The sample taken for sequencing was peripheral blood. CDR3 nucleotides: TGTGCCAGCAGCTTTTTACAGGGGCAGGGGGCCTATGGCTACACCTTC. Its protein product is CASSFLQGQGAYGYTF.